This is a list of T cell receptor beta chains from one sample in a study of blood T cell repertoires in COVID-19. The data were produced by immunoSEQ multiplex PCR, yet TCRdb's version contains in-frame clones alone and is incomplete. Here the sample spans 150,000 to 200,000 clones, roughly 87% being singletons. The sequencing sample was made of peripheral blood. These receptors all come from a woman in her sixties or seventies with COVID-19, enrolled during active disease. The CDR3 runs from the conserved cysteine through the conserved F or W. The order of the fields is clone size, V gene, J gene, D gene, CDR3 DNA, CDR3 protein. D genes are given only for firm matches. Rows may omit the clone size; those that give it use once, few, many or a size class.

>-|TRBV5-6|TRBJ1-2|TRBD1
TGTGCCAGCAGCCGGACAGGGTACTATGGCTACACCTTC
CASSRTGYYGYTF
>-|TRBV19|TRBJ1-2|TRBD1
TGTGCCAGTAGTACACAACAGGGGACTTACGGCTACACCTTC
CASSTQQGTYGYTF
>-|TRBV10-3|TRBJ2-1|TRBD2
TGTGCCAGGCTAGCGGTTCGGTTCTTC
CARLAVRFF
>-|TRBV4-1|TRBJ2-7|TRBD1
TGCGCCAGCAGCCAAGCCGACAGGGGGCCCCCCTACGAGCAGTACTTC
CASSQADRGPPYEQYF
>-|TRBV5-1|TRBJ1-4|TRBD1
TGCGCCAGCACCGAACAGGGGACCACTAATGAAAAACTGTTTTTT
CASTEQGTTNEKLFF
>-|TRBV19|TRBJ1-2|-
TGTGCCAGTAGTATCGGGATTTCCTATGGCTACACCTTC
CASSIGISYGYTF
>-|TRBV29-1|TRBJ2-1|TRBD2
TGCAGCGTTGAAGATTTTAGCGGGAGATTCAATGAGCAGTTCTTC
CSVEDFSGRFNEQFF
>-|TRBV6-1|TRBJ1-6|-
TGTGCCAGCAGTGAAGCCCTCCCCGCTCAGTCACCCCTCCACTTT
CASSEALPAQSPLHF
>-|TRBV5-1|TRBJ2-7|TRBD1
TGCGCCAGCAGCTCCGACAGGGGGCCTTCCTACGAGCAGTACTTC
CASSSDRGPSYEQYF
>-|TRBV4-3|TRBJ1-5|TRBD1
TGCGCCAGCAGCCAAGATTTCCGCAGGGGGTTCAATCAGCCCCAGCATTTT
CASSQDFRRGFNQPQHF
>once|TRBV28|TRBJ2-5|TRBD2
TGTGCCAGCAGTTTCTCCCGGACTAGCGGGAGAGTAGAAGAGACCCAGTACTTC
CASSFSRTSGRVEETQYF
>-|TRBV5-1|TRBJ2-2|TRBD2
TGCGCCAGCAGCTTGCGAGCGGGAGGGCCTGGGGAGCTGTTTTTT
CASSLRAGGPGELFF
>-|TRBV5-6|TRBJ2-2|-
TGTGCCAGCAGTTTCAGGACCGGGGAGCTGTTTTTT
CASSFRTGELFF
>-|TRBV7-2|TRBJ2-1|TRBD2
TGTGCCAGCAGCTCGAGCGGGGGGAGCTCCTACAATGAGCAGTTCTTC
CASSSSGGSSYNEQFF
>-|TRBV6-5|TRBJ2-7|TRBD2
TGTGCCAGCATCACGGGAGGGAGTCGGTACGAGCAGTACTTC
CASITGGSRYEQYF
>-|TRBV15|TRBJ1-2|TRBD1
TGTGCCACCAGCGCTCCGGACAGGGGGAGCTACACCTTC
CATSAPDRGSYTF
>once|TRBV21-1|TRBJ2-7|-
TGTGCCAGCAGCAAGTTAAGTGGGACAGGGCATTGGGCCCCACACTCTTATTACGAGCAGTACTTC
CASSKLSGTGHWAPHSYYEQYF
>-|TRBV19|TRBJ1-2|-
TGTGCCAGTAGGATCGGGACAATTGATAACTATGGCTACACCTTC
CASRIGTIDNYGYTF
>few|TRBV28|TRBJ2-7|TRBD1
TGTGCCAGCAGCTCCCCGGACAGGGCAACCTACGAGCAGTACTTC
CASSSPDRATYEQYF
>-|TRBV3-1/TRBV3-2|TRBJ2-7|-
TGTGCCAGCAGCTACGGGACTGAAGCCTACGAGCAGTACTTC
CASSYGTEAYEQYF
>once|TRBV9|TRBJ2-3|-
TGTGCCAGCAGCGTGGGCTGGGGGGTGCGGACCACAGATACGCAGTATTTT
CASSVGWGVRTTDTQYF
>-|TRBV11-2|TRBJ1-1|TRBD1
TGTGCCAGCAGCGGACAGGCCAACACTGAAGCTTTCTTT
CASSGQANTEAFF
>-|TRBV5-4|TRBJ1-1|-
TGTGCCAGCAGCTTCCGGGATTCTCTCAACCTTGAAGCTTTCTTT
CASSFRDSLNLEAFF
>few|TRBV30|TRBJ2-7|TRBD2
TGTGCCTGGAGTGTACTTCGGACGGGAGGTGGAGGGTACGAGCAGTACTTC
CAWSVLRTGGGGYEQYF
>-|TRBV6-2/TRBV6-3|TRBJ1-2|-
TGTGCCAGCAGTTACTCGAGGGCCCAGGACAGCCGGAATGATGGCTACACCTTC
CASSYSRAQDSRNDGYTF
>-|TRBV4-3|TRBJ1-4|TRBD1
TGCGCCAGCAGCCGCCAACAGGGGGCGGAAAAACTGTTTTTT
CASSRQQGAEKLFF
>-|TRBV6-5|TRBJ2-1|TRBD1
TGTGCCAGTTCCAGGACAGGGGCCTACAATGAGCAGTTCTTC
CASSRTGAYNEQFF
>few|TRBV18|TRBJ2-7|TRBD1
TGTGCCAGCTCACCCCGGACAGGATCCTACGGGGAGCAGTACTTC
CASSPRTGSYGEQYF
>-|TRBV6-5|TRBJ2-1|-
TGTGCCAGCAGTTACGGGGGCTATGAGCAGTTCTTC
CASSYGGYEQFF
>-|TRBV29-1|TRBJ2-7|-
TGCAGCGTTGTCCCCGGCGGGCACTACGAGCAGTACTTC
CSVVPGGHYEQYF
>-|TRBV28|TRBJ1-3|-
TGTGCCACTTCGCTCACAGATAACTCTGGAAACACCATATATTTT
CATSLTDNSGNTIYF
>-|TRBV18|TRBJ1-1|-
TGTGCCAGCTCACCACTAATTGGGCAGGGCACTGAAGCTTTCTTT
CASSPLIGQGTEAFF
>once|TRBV15|TRBJ2-1|TRBD2
TGTGCCACCAGCTCGTCTAGCGGGAGTTACAATGAGCAGTTCTTC
CATSSSSGSYNEQFF